This T cell receptor (beta chain) was captured by sequencing in a study of T cell responses to AZD1222 COVID-19 vaccine. CDR3 length equals 13 residues. From germline, CDR1 is SGHAT and CDR2 FQNNGV. V lost 3 bases to trimming and J lost 5 bases, with 8 bases between them. Profiled with immunoSEQ multiplex PCR; TCRdb holds only in-frame clones, not every one. The sample includes about 140,000 clones, more than 75% of them seen just once. This sample comprised peripheral blood, obtained 28 days after the second AZD1222 dose. The clonotype originates from an adult who received the AZD1222 COVID-19 vaccine. This chain uses TRBV11-2 with TRBJ1-5; D might be TRBD1 (5 bases). The CDR3 DNA reads as TGTGCCAGCAGCTTGGGCAGGGATCAGCCCCAGCATTTT. This encodes CASSLGRDQPQHF.